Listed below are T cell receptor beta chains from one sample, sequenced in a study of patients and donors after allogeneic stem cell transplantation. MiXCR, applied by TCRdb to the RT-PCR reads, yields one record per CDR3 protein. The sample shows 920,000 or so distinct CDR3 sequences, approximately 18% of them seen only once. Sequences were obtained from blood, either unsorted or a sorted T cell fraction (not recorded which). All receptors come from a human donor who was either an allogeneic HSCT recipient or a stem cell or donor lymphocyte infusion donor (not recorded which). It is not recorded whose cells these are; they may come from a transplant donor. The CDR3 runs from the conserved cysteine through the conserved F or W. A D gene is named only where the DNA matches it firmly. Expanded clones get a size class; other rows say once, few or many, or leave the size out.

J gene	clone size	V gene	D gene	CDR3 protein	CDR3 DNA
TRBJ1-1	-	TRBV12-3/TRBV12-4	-	CASSLEGPRTEAFF	TGTGCCAGCAGTTTAGAGGGGCCTAGGACTGAAGCTTTCTTT
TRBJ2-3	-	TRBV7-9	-	CASRPLAHLPDTQYF	TGTGCCAGCAGACCTCTAGCGCACCTCCCAGATACGCAGTATTTT
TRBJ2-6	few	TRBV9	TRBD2	CASSVGGAGANVLTF	TGTGCCAGCAGCGTTGGGGGGGCTGGGGCCAACGTCCTGACTTTC
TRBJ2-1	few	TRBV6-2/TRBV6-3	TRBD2	CASSPGGAWFNEQFF	TGTGCCAGCAGTCCCGGGGGGGCCTGGTTCAATGAGCAGTTCTTC
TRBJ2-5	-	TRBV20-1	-	CSARANQETQYF	TGCAGTGCCAGGGCAAACCAAGAGACCCAGTACTTC
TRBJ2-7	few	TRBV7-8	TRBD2	CASSLAVGVSGGYEQYF	TGTGCCAGCAGCTTAGCCGTGGGAGTTAGCGGGGGTTACGAGCAGTACTTC
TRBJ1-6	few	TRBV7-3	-	CASSLRLNNSPLHF	TGTGCCAGCAGCTTAAGACTGAATAATTCACCCCTCCACTTT
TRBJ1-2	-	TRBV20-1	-	CSARESFRVRYGYTF	TGCAGTGCTAGAGAGTCTTTCAGGGTCCGCTATGGCTACACCTTC
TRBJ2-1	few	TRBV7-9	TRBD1	CASSLVRDRDQYEQFF	TGTGCCAGCAGCTTAGTCAGGGACAGGGATCAATATGAGCAGTTCTTC
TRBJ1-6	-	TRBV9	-	CASSVLVGQGSPLHF	TGTGCCAGCAGCGTCCTAGTTGGGCAGGGGTCCCCCCTCCACTTT